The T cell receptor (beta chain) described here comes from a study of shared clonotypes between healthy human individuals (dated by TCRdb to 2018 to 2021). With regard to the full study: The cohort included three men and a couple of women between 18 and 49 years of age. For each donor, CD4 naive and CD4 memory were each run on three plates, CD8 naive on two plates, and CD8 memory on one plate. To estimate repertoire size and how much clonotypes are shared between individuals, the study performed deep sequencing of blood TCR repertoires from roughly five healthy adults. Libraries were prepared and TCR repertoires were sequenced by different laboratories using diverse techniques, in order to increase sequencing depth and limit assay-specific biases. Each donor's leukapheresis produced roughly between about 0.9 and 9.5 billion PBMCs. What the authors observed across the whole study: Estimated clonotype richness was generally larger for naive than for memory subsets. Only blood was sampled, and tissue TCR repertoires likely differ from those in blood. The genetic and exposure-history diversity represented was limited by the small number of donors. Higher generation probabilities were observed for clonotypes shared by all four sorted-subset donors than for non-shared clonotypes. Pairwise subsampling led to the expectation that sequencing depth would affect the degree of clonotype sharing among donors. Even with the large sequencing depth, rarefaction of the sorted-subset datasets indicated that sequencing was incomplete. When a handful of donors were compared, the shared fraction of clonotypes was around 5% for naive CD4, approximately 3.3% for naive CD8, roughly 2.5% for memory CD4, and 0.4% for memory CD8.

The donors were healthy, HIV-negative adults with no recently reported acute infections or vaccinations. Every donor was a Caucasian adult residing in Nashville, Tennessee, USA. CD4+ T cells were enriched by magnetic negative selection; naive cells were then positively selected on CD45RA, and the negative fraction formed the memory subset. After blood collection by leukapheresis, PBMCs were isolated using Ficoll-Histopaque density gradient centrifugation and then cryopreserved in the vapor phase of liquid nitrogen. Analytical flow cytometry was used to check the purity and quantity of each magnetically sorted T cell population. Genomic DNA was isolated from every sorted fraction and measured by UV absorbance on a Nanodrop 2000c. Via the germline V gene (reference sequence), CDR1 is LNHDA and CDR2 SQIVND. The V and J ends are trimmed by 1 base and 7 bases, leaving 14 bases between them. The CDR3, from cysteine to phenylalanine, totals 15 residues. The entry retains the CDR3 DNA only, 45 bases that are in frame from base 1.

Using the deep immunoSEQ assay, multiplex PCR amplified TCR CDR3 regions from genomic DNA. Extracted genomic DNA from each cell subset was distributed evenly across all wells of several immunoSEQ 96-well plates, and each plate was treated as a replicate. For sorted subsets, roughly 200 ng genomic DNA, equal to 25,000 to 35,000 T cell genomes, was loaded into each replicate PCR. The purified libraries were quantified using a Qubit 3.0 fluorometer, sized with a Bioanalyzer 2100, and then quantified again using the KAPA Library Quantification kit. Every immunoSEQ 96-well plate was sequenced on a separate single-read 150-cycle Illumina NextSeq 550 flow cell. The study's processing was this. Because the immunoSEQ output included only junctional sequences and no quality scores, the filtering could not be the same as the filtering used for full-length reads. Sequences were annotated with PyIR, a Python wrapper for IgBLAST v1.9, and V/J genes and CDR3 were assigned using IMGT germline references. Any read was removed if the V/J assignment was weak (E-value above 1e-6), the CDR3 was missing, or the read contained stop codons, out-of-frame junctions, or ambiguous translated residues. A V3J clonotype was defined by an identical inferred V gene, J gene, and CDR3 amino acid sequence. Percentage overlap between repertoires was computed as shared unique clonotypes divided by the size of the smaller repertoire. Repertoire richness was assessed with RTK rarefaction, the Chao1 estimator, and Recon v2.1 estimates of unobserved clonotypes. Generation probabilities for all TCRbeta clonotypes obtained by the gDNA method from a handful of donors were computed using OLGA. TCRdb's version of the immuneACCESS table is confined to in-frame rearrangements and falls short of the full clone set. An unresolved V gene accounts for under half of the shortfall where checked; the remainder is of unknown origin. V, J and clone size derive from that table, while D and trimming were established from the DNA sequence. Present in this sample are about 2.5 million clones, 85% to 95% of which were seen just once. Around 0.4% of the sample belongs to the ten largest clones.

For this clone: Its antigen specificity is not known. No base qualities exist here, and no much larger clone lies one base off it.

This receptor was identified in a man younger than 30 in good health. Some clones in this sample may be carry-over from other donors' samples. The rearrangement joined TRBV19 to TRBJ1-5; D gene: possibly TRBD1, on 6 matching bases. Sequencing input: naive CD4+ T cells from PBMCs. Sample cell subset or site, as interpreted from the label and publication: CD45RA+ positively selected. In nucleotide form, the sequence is TGTGCCAGTAGTATAGTAGGAGGGGGTAGCCAGCCCCAGCATTTT. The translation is CASSIVGGGSQPQHF.